The clone carrying this T cell receptor (beta chain) was found many times. Its antigen is currently unknown. The data were obtained in a study of early T cells in non-severe SARS-CoV-2 infection. At the level of the study: Chains were not paired, and sequencing was done on bulk RNA from unsorted whole blood. Study observations and caveats: VDJdb matches were skewed toward anti-spike CD8 T cell responses.

Germline V gene data show CDR1 as SGHTA and CDR2 as FQGNSA. The CDR3 is 15 amino acids. Trimming shortened V by 2 bases and J by 4 bases, and 11 bases separated the two germline ends. In the library, individual cDNA molecules carried attached unique molecular identifiers. TCRdb re-derived calls from the 5' RACE reads in MiXCR, one entry per CDR3 protein. This sample has tens of thousands of distinct CDR3 sequences, with around 13% found just once. The chain recombines TRBV7-2 with TRBJ1-4; no clear D. The sample consisted of whole blood. This receptor was identified in an adult who was a healthcare worker with PCR-confirmed SARS-CoV-2 infection or an uninfected control (not recorded which). DNA for the CDR3: TGTGCCAGCAGCTTAATGGCGGAGCATAATGAAAAACTGTTTTTT. Protein sequence: CASSLMAEHNEKLFF.